This TCR beta chain was profiled in a study of human T cells and chemical hapten exposure. TCRdb passed the RACE reads through MiXCR, listing each CDR3 protein once. The table includes more than 55,000 distinct CDR3 sequences, 11% detected once. This CDR3 is built from 16 residues. Trimming stripped 6 bases from V and 3 bases from J, with 19 bases between. Only a few counts were recorded for this clonotype. Described time point: pre-sensitization, week 0. The treatment is: therapeutic diphenylcyclopropenone sensitization with weekly scalp DPC. The specimen comprised whole blood, sampled in connection with sensitization to the hapten diphenylcyclopropenone (DPC). The V call is TRBV12-3 or TRBV12-4, the J call TRBJ2-3, with D perhaps matching TRBD1 (6 bases). This clonotype was obtained from a woman between 35 and 50 years old with alopecia areata. Some clones in this sample may be carry-over from other donors' samples. CDR3 protein: CASRQTGSNSTDTQYF. The CDR3 DNA reads TGTGCCAGCAGACAAACAGGGTCGAATTCGACAGATACGCAGTATTTT.